This TCR beta chain stems from a study of CD8+CD57+ T cells in acquired aplastic anemia. Study overall: Yields of DNA that came from sorted CD4+ and CD8+ cells averaged around 3 ug. Overall study results and limits: Patients and healthy controls showed no significant CD8+ Simpson's diversity difference. Some 28 sequences, all CD8+ CDR3, were shared between patients and controls.

CD8+CD57+ cell expansion had been shown by flow cytometry in patients chosen for sequencing. The template used for profiling TCR beta VDJ and CDR3 was genomic DNA. TCRdb itself ran the reads through MiXCR, one entry per CDR3 protein. The sample has some 170,000 distinct CDR3 sequences; roughly 43% are singletons. Looked up from germline, CDR1 is DFQATT and CDR2 is SNEGSKA (reference sequence). V was pared by 6 bases and J by 8 bases, with 14 bases of the junction left unmatched. The CDR3 sequence is 15 residues long. This clonotype has a count of ten or more. Its specificity is not known. The chain employs TRBV20-1 and TRBJ1-3, with 9 bases aligning to TRBD1. The source material was sorted CD4+, CD8+, or CD8+CD57+ T cells (not recorded which) from PBMCs. This clonotype was sampled from a human donor with aplastic anemia. CDR3 sequence (DNA): TGCAGTGCGTCCTCACCTACAGGGGGCTCGGACACCATATATTTT. It specifies CSASSPTGGSDTIYF.